These 27 T cell receptor beta chains originate from one sample sequenced in a study of cytomegalovirus exposure and HLA in healthy donors. PCR primers comprised 60 Vbeta and 13 Jbeta primers. Profiled with immunoSEQ multiplex PCR; TCRdb holds only in-frame clones, not every one. The table has more than 110,000 clones, 70% to 80% seen once. Input material: PBMCs. The receptors were gathered from a male donor in good health and CMV-seronegative.

The V call is TRBV9, the J call TRBJ1-4; 7 nucleotides match TRBD1. Germline V CDR1 and CDR2: SGDLS, YYNGEE. V lost 3 bases and J lost 7; bases outside the gene matches: 9. There are 15 residues in the CDR3. CDR3 protein: CASSARQGNGEKLFF. The CDR3 DNA sequence: TGTGCCAGCAGCGCGAGACAGGGAAACGGTGAAAAACTGTTTTTT.

The count of this clone is one. The rearrangement uses TRBV13 and TRBJ2-5; 13 bases are shared with TRBD2. The germline CDR1 and CDR2 sequences are PRHDT and FYEKMQ (reference sequence). V shed 4 bases, J shed 3 bases, and the junction held 5 bases outside the gene matches. The CDR3 has 16 amino acids. The CDR3 is CASSSRLAGGEETQYF. DNA for the CDR3: TGTGCCAGCAGCTCAAGACTAGCGGGGGGTGAAGAGACCCAGTACTTC. Full variable domain (remainder filled in from reference TRBV13 and TRBJ2-5): AAGVIQSPRHLIKEKRETATLKCYPIPRHDTVYWYQQGPGQDPQFLISFYEKMQSDKGSIPDRFSAQQFSDYHSELNMSSLELGDSALYFCASSSRLAGGEETQYFGPGTRLLVL.

This clone showed up just once. This rearrangement joins TRBV5-1 to TRBJ1-4; the D gene is possibly TRBD1 (5 bases). The CDR3 has 16 amino acids. CDR1 and CDR2 from the germline V gene are SGHRS and YFSETQ. Trimming took 4 bases from V and 0 from J, leaving 13 bases between them. The CDR3 nucleotides are TGCGCCAGCAGCCTCGCCGGGGGGACAACTAATGAAAAACTGTTTTTT. The encoded protein is CASSLAGGTTNEKLFF.

The chain links TRBV5-6 to TRBJ1-1, with D tentatively TRBD1 (5 bases). This CDR3 is built from 14 residues. Germline V lookup: CDR1 SGHDT, CDR2 YYEEEE. The V end lost 8 bases, the J end lost 3 bases, and 17 bases lay between the germline ends. In DNA form, the CDR3 reads TGTGCCAGTTCTCCGGGGGTAGGGGACACTGAAGCTTTCTTT. Protein sequence: CASSPGVGDTEAFF.

The J gene is TRBJ2-7, the V gene TRBV28, with TRBD2 matching over 9 bases. The trim removed 4 bases at V and 3 bases at J, leaving 10 bases unmatched. The CDR3 extends over 16 amino acids. Germline V gene data show CDR1 as MDHEN and CDR2 as SYDVKM. DNA for the CDR3: TGTGCCAGCAGTTACACTAGCGGGCGAGTTGACTACGAGCAGTACTTC. Amino acid sequence: CASSYTSGRVDYEQYF.

This chain uses TRBV19 with TRBJ1-6; TRBD1 matches 8 bases. The V segment lost 5 bases and the J segment 7 bases; nucleotides outside the gene matches: 7. CDR3 length: 15 amino acids. The germline V gene encodes CDR1 LNHDA and CDR2 SQIVND (reference sequence). CDR3 sequence (DNA): TGTGCCAGTAGTCTGACAGGGGCCGGGAATTCACCCCTCCACTTT. Protein sequence: CASSLTGAGNSPLHF.

The chain is built from TRBV7-9 and TRBJ2-7; 8 bases are shared with TRBD1. With V trimmed by 6 bases and J by 1 base, 8 bases remained unmatched. The V gene's germline CDR1 is SEHNR and CDR2 FQNEAQ (reference sequence). The CDR3 covers 15 residues. The chain's CDR3 is CASSLRDRRSYEQYF. CDR3 in DNA: TGTGCCAGCAGTCTCCGGGACAGGAGATCCTACGAGCAGTACTTC.

V and J are TRBV28 and TRBJ1-5, with D maybe TRBD1 (6 bases). Trimming took off 2 bases at V and 7 bases at J, with 18 bases between the two ends. CDR1 and CDR2 (germline): MDHEN, SYDVKM. This CDR3 is built from 16 residues. In DNA, the CDR3 is TGTGCCAGCAGTTTAAGCTCAGGGGTCGGCTTACAGCCCCAGCATTTT. Its translation: CASSLSSGVGLQPQHF.

The chain links TRBV14 to TRBJ1-3; tentatively, D is TRBD1 (6 bases). Trimming removed 3 bases at V and 0 bases at J, with 15 bases between. The germline gives CDR1 SGHDN, CDR2 FVKESK. CDR3 size: 17 residues. The CDR3 loop reads CASSHYGQGRSGNTIYF. DNA of the CDR3: TGTGCCAGCAGCCACTATGGTCAGGGGCGCTCTGGAAACACCATATATTTT. Full variable domain (missing parts from reference TRBV14 and TRBJ1-3): EAGVTQFPSHSVIEKGQTVTLRCDPISGHDNLYWYRRVMGKEIKFLLHFVKESKQDESGMPNNRFLAERTGGTYSTLKVQPAELEDSGVYFCASSHYGQGRSGNTIYFGEGSWLTVV.

The chain is built from TRBV7-9 and TRBJ1-3; D is ambiguous. V lost 3 bases, J lost 2 bases, and 20 bases lay in between. CDR3 length: 18 amino acids. Germline values: CDR1 SEHNR, CDR2 FQNEAQ (reference sequence). CDR3 nucleotides: TGTGCCAGCAGCTTGTGGCTCCTCCAACCCGGGGCTGGAAACACCATATATTTT. Translated, it gives CASSLWLLQPGAGNTIYF.

J is TRBJ2-7 and V is TRBV6-1, with TRBD2 matching 10 bases. Germline CDR1 MNHNS, CDR2 SASEGT. This CDR3 contains 15 residues. Unmatched junction bases numbered 6, after V lost 4 bases and J lost 3 bases. The CDR3 sequence: CASSAIAGGIYEQYF. CDR3 coding DNA: TGTGCCAGCAGTGCGATAGCGGGGGGTATCTACGAGCAGTACTTC.

This clone was observed a handful of times. The CDR3: CASSSQVVRGGSTGELFF. CDR3 nucleotides: TGTGCCAGCAGCTCCCAAGTCGTAAGGGGAGGGAGCACCGGGGAGCTGTTTTTT. The chain has TRBV7-9 and TRBJ2-2; 7 bases line up with TRBD2. V lost 4 bases to trimming and J lost 4 bases; unmatched junction nucleotides: 15. The CDR3 is 18 residues long. The germline CDR1 and CDR2 sequences are SEHNR and FQNEAQ (reference sequence).

This chain connects TRBV29-1 to TRBJ2-3, with D unclear. Trimming removed 1 base from V and 0 bases from J, with 11 bases in between. The CDR3 has 15 amino acids. CDR1 SQVTM and CDR2 ANQGSEA come from the germline V gene. The CDR3 protein is CSVEGGETSTDTQYF. For the CDR3, the DNA is TGCAGCGTTGAAGGCGGAGAAACTAGCACAGATACGCAGTATTTT.

This clone was picked up one time. This rearrangement joins TRBV6-1 to TRBJ1-1, with TRBD1 matching 10 bases. The CDR3 loop spans 14 amino acids. The V segment lost 6 bases and the J segment 5 bases; nucleotides outside the gene matches: 6. Germline lookup yields CDR1 MNHNS and CDR2 SASEGT. CDR3 sequence: CASSETGGPTEAFF. The CDR3 DNA reads as TGTGCCAGCAGCGAGACAGGGGGCCCAACTGAAGCTTTCTTT.

The chain recombines TRBV7-6 with TRBJ2-2; maybe TRBD2 (6 bases). Deletions cut 5 bases from V and 11 bases from J, with 15 bases between. CDR3 size: 13 residues. Germline V gene data show CDR1 as SGHVS and CDR2 as FNYEAQ. CDR3 sequence: CASSRPARGELFF. DNA of the CDR3: TGTGCCAGCAGCAGACCTGCGCGGGGAGAGCTGTTTTTT.

This clone has more than one count but fewer than ten. The chain links TRBV27 to TRBJ1-1; possibly TRBD1 for D (6 bases). Germline assignment: CDR1 MNHEY and CDR2 SMNVEV (reference sequence). V lost 2 bases and J lost 4, with 17 bases in between. CDR3 length: 16 amino acids. The CDR3 DNA sequence: TGTGCCAGCAGTTTAACCCTACAGGGAGAGGGCACTGAAGCTTTCTTT. This gives the protein CASSLTLQGEGTEAFF.

The rearrangement joins TRBV4-2 to TRBJ2-7; TRBD1 agrees at 9 bases. The CDR3 consists of 14 residues. The trim removed 4 bases at V and 2 bases at J, leaving 3 bases unmatched. Germline CDR1 LGHNA, CDR2 YNFKEQ. CDR3 in amino acids: CASSPGTGTYEQYF. Written as DNA, the CDR3 is TGTGCCAGCAGCCCCGGGACAGGGACCTACGAGCAGTACTTC.

This chain joins TRBV6-5 and TRBJ1-2; TRBD1 matches at 7 bases. The germline V gene encodes CDR1 MNHEY and CDR2 SVGAGI. The CDR3 consists of 13 residues. The trim removed 8 bases at V and 8 bases at J, leaving 11 bases unmatched. The CDR3 DNA follows: TGTGCCAGCCTAACTCCGGGACAGTCGGGCTACACCTTC. This sequence encodes CASLTPGQSGYTF.

The chain has TRBV6-6 and TRBJ1-3, with TRBD1 matching 8 bases. The CDR3 sequence is 16 residues long. The J segment lost 9 bases and the V segment lost 6 bases, leaving 16 bases of the junction unmatched. Germline CDR1 is MNHNY and CDR2 is SVGAGI (reference sequence). DNA for the CDR3: TGTGCCAGCAGACCGGACAGGGACCCTACTTTGGGCACCATATATTTT. Translated: CASRPDRDPTLGTIYF.

The rearrangement uses TRBV6-1 and TRBJ2-2; 9 positions match TRBD1. The CDR3 contains 14 residues. V lost 4 bases to trimming and J lost 7 bases; unmatched junction nucleotides: 4. Germline V gene data show CDR1 as MNHNS and CDR2 as SASEGT. Written as DNA, the CDR3 is TGTGCCAGCAGTGTCGGGACAGGGTTCGGGGAGCTGTTTTTT. Translation gives CASSVGTGFGELFF.

The V call is TRBV9, the J call TRBJ2-1, with a tentative D call TRBD2 (6 bases). There are 15 residues in the CDR3. The ends were cut back, 0 bases at V and 3 bases at J, with 10 bases in the middle. Germline CDR1 SGDLS, CDR2 YYNGEE. This CDR3 is CASSVEGGHYNEQFF. CDR3 DNA: TGTGCCAGCAGCGTAGAAGGAGGGCACTACAATGAGCAGTTCTTC.

This rearrangement joins TRBV29-1 to TRBJ1-2; 7 bases match TRBD1. The CDR3 is 15 residues long. The germline V gene encodes CDR1 SQVTM and CDR2 ANQGSEA. Trimming at V came to 6 bases and at J to 6 bases, leaving 16 bases not matched to a gene. CDR3 nucleotide sequence: TGCAGCGTATCCCCACCATTGACAGGGTGGAATGGCTACACCTTC. Its translation is CSVSPPLTGWNGYTF.

The CDR3 DNA follows: TGTGCCAGCAGCAGTTACAGGGGGAAGAATGAAAAACTGTTTTTT. Translation gives CASSSYRGKNEKLFF. This chain uses TRBV11-2 with TRBJ1-4; 8 positions match TRBD1. Germline V gene lookup returns CDR1 SGHAT and CDR2 FQNNGV. The J segment lost 5 bases and the V segment lost 5 bases, leaving 7 bases of the junction unmatched. The CDR3 loop spans 15 amino acids.

The J gene is TRBJ2-2, the V gene TRBV5-1; 10 nucleotides match TRBD2. The V gene's germline CDR1 is SGHRS and CDR2 YFSETQ. J lost 5 bases, V lost 1 base, and 2 bases had no gene match. This CDR3 region has 15 residues. The CDR3 region is CASSLTSGETGELFF. The CDR3 DNA reads as TGCGCCAGCAGCTTGACTAGCGGGGAGACCGGGGAGCTGTTTTTT.

CDR3 nucleotide sequence: TGCGCCAGCAGCTTGTCGGGACAGGGCGTCCAAGAGACCCAGTACTTC. Protein: CASSLSGQGVQETQYF. The chain couples TRBV5-1 to TRBJ2-5; 9 positions agree with TRBD1. Germline V gene sequence: CDR1 SGHRS, CDR2 YFSETQ. Trimming cost V 1 base and J 1 base; bases outside gene matches: 5. This CDR3 comprises 16 residues.

The V gene is TRBV5-1, the J gene TRBJ2-7; D is perhaps TRBD2 (5 bases). Looked up from germline, CDR1 is SGHRS and CDR2 is YFSETQ. The CDR3 spans 13 residues. The V end lost 7 bases, the J end lost 0 bases, and 11 bases lay between the germline ends. The chain's CDR3 is CASGLGSSYEQYF. In DNA form, the CDR3 reads TGCGCCAGCGGTCTAGGGAGCTCCTACGAGCAGTACTTC. The whole variable domain, remainder taken from reference TRBV5-1 and TRBJ2-7, is KAGVTQTPRYLIKTRGQQVTLSCSPISGHRSVSWYQQTPGQGLQFLFEYFSETQRNKGNFPGRFSGRQFSNSRSEMNVSTLELGDSALYLCASGLGSSYEQYFGPGTRLTVT.

CDR3 sequence reads: CASSQQDSRDGYTF. The CDR3 coding sequence is TGCGCCAGCAGCCAACAGGACAGCCGGGATGGCTACACCTTC. The genes are TRBV4-3 and TRBJ1-2; the D gene is possibly TRBD1 (6 bases). Germline V lookup: CDR1 LGHNA, CDR2 YSLEER. The CDR3 length is 14 residues. V lost 2 bases to trimming and J lost 6 bases, with 13 bases between them.